Following are 30 T cell receptor beta chains from one sample sequenced in a study of T cell responses to AZD1222 COVID-19 vaccine. The assay was immunoSEQ multiplex PCR, and TCRdb's table has in-frame clones only and misses some. The sample lists approximately 300,000 clones, 90% to 95% seen once, with approximately 0.52% in the top ten. The source was peripheral blood, collected 28 days after the second AZD1222 dose. The receptors come from an adult who received the AZD1222 COVID-19 vaccine.

The chain combines TRBV2 with TRBJ1-1; TRBD1 might be the D (6 bases). Germline CDR1 reads SNHLY; CDR2 reads FYNNEI. CDR3 length: 13 amino acids. V lost 6 bases and J lost 3, with 11 bases in between. DNA for the CDR3: TGTGCCAGCAGGGGGGACACCTACACTGAAGCTTTCTTT. It encodes CASRGDTYTEAFF.

The DNA for the CDR3 is TGTGCCAGCAGTGCGTCAGGGGCGATCTATGGCTACACCTTC. This codes for CASSASGAIYGYTF. V is TRBV2 and J is TRBJ1-2, with a weak D call TRBD1 (6 bases). CDR1 is SNHLY, CDR2 FYNNEI, per germline. The CDR3 is 14 amino acids. V lost 4 bases and J 4 bases, leaving 13 bases between the germline ends.

The J gene is TRBJ1-2, the V gene TRBV29-1; 9 bases map to TRBD1. V shed 7 bases, J shed 6 bases, and the junction held 9 bases outside the gene matches. CDR3 size: 13 residues. The germline CDR1 and CDR2 sequences are SQVTM and ANQGSEA. The CDR3 DNA reads TGCAGCGCCGCTCCGGGACAGGGAGATGGCTACACCTTC. Residues: CSAAPGQGDGYTF.

This chain links TRBV18 with TRBJ1-4; D is unresolved. Germline values: CDR1 KGHSH, CDR2 LQKENI. V lost 8 bases and J lost 3, with 13 bases in between. CDR3 length: 14 amino acids. The CDR3: CASGSLGANEKLFF. CDR3 in DNA: TGTGCCAGCGGGTCCCTTGGGGCTAATGAAAAACTGTTTTTT.

This clone was seen once. The chain couples TRBV6-5 to TRBJ2-5; 12 nucleotides line up with TRBD2. V lost 7 bases and J lost 4; bases outside the gene matches: 4. This CDR3 has 14 amino acids. Per germline, CDR1 MNHEY and CDR2 SVGAGI. CDR3 amino acids: CASKSSGRAETQYF. For the CDR3, the DNA is TGTGCCAGCAAATCTAGCGGGAGGGCAGAGACCCAGTACTTC.

This clone appeared once. The rearrangement joins TRBV28 to TRBJ1-2; 8 nucleotides agree with TRBD1. The CDR3 has 15 amino acids. Trimming cost V 3 bases and J 7 bases; bases outside gene matches: 10. Germline CDR1 reads MDHEN; CDR2 reads SYDVKM. The CDR3 spells CASSFLRGPQGGYTF. The CDR3 DNA reads as TGTGCCAGCAGTTTCCTCAGGGGGCCGCAGGGTGGCTACACCTTC.

The chain carries TRBV5-1 and TRBJ1-1; D is undetermined. The germline V gene has CDR1 SGHRS and CDR2 YFSETQ. The CDR3 contains 15 residues. The V and J ends lost 2 bases and 5 bases respectively, with 16 bases between them. Here the CDR3 DNA reads TGCGCCAGCAGCTTAGGCCTGGGAGGTGGTACTGAAGCTTTCTTT. It codes for CASSLGLGGGTEAFF.

The chain combines TRBV4-2 with TRBJ1-4; 8 bases are a match to TRBD1. J lost 14 bases, V lost 0 bases, and 11 bases had no gene match. The CDR3 has 15 amino acids. Germline CDR1 and CDR2: LGHNA and YNFKEQ. The CDR3 spells CASSQDKVQGAALFF. CDR3 DNA sequence: TGTGCCAGCAGCCAAGATAAGGTCCAGGGGGCCGCTCTGTTTTTT.

The gene calls are TRBV4-1 and TRBJ1-4; D ambiguous. Trimming cost V 1 base and J 5 bases, with 14 bases left between them. Germline V lookup: CDR1 MGHRA, CDR2 YSYEKL. The CDR3 spans 16 residues. This CDR3 reads CASSQVGVGGNEKLFF. The CDR3 nucleotides are TGCGCCAGCAGCCAAGTTGGGGTCGGAGGGAATGAAAAACTGTTTTTT.

This clone was found a few times. The V and J genes are TRBV19 and TRBJ1-4; possible D gene TRBD1, 5 bases. Germline V gene sequence: CDR1 LNHDA, CDR2 SQIVND (reference sequence). V dropped 5 bases and J dropped 8 bases, with 12 bases sitting between them. CDR3 length: 13 residues. CDR3 in DNA: TGTGCCAGTAGTCAGGGCGGCGGGGAAAAACTGTTTTTT. This codes for CASSQGGGEKLFF. Full variable domain (remainder filled in from reference TRBV19 and TRBJ1-4): DGGITQSPKYLFRKEGQNVTLSCEQNLNHDAMYWYRQDPGQGLRLIYYSQIVNDFQKGDIAEGYSVSREKKESFPLTVTSAQKNPTAFYLCASSQGGGEKLFFGSGTQLSVL.

The V call is TRBV5-5, the J call TRBJ1-1, with a tentative D call TRBD1 (5 bases). V lost 3 bases and J 4 bases, leaving 13 bases between the germline ends. Germline CDR1 and CDR2: SGHKS and YYEKEE (reference sequence). The CDR3 spans 14 residues. The CDR3 bases are TGTGCCAGCAGCTCGGGGACTCCTGGCACTGAAGCTTTCTTT. Residues: CASSSGTPGTEAFF.

The V gene is TRBV11-3, the J gene TRBJ2-1, with D possibly TRBD2 on 5 matching bases. This CDR3 contains 13 residues. Trimming took off 5 bases at V and 7 bases at J, with 12 bases between the two ends. Germline V gene data show CDR1 as SGHNT and CDR2 as YENEEA. The DNA of the CDR3 is TGTGCCAGCAGCCCGCGGGTGGGGAATGAGCAGTTCTTC. Protein: CASSPRVGNEQFF.

V gene TRBV10-2 combines with J gene TRBJ1-6; D remains unclear. In germline, CDR1 is WSHSY, CDR2 SAAADI. This CDR3 has 18 residues. Trimming removed 0 bases from V and 3 bases from J, with 15 bases in between. The CDR3 DNA reads TGCGCCAGCAGTGAGTCGGGCAGGCCTACCCGCTATAATTCACCCCTCCACTTT. It translates to CASSESGRPTRYNSPLHF.

The gene calls are TRBV5-1 and TRBJ2-7; the match to TRBD2 covers 8 bases. In germline, CDR1 is SGHRS, CDR2 YFSETQ. Losses at the gene ends were 0 bases for V and 3 bases for J; bases not matched to a gene: 5. The CDR3 extends over 15 amino acids. The CDR3, as DNA: TGCGCCAGCAGCTTGGTTACTAGCGGAAACTACGAGCAGTACTTC. It translates to CASSLVTSGNYEQYF.

V usage is TRBV4-1 and J usage is TRBJ1-1; no clear D gene. Germline CDR1 reads MGHRA; CDR2 reads YSYEKL. V lost 3 bases to trimming and J lost 4 bases, with 15 bases between them. CDR3 size: 15 residues. CDR3 sequence reads: CASSHFGRTVTEAFF. CDR3 nucleotides: TGCGCCAGCAGCCATTTTGGCAGGACCGTCACTGAAGCTTTCTTT.

This clone is a singleton in its sample. The chain recombines TRBV27 with TRBJ1-2, with TRBD1 as a possible D gene (6 bases). V was trimmed by 5 bases and J by 0 bases, leaving 13 bases between them. The CDR3 spans 15 residues. Germline values: CDR1 MNHEY, CDR2 SMNVEV (reference sequence). The CDR3 nucleotides read TGTGCCAGCAGTACCGGACAGCTAGCTAACTATGGCTACACCTTC. This codes for CASSTGQLANYGYTF.

This chain joins TRBV29-1 and TRBJ1-1; D remains ambiguous. Germline V gene sequence: CDR1 SQVTM, CDR2 ANQGSEA. V lost 2 bases, J lost 9 bases, and 10 bases lay in between. This CDR3 is 11 amino acids long. The CDR3 protein is CSVESFPQAFF. Written as DNA, the CDR3 is TGCAGCGTTGAAAGCTTTCCTCAAGCTTTCTTT.

The chain joins TRBV9 to TRBJ1-3, with D perhaps matching TRBD1 (5 bases). The germline V gene encodes CDR1 SGDLS and CDR2 YYNGEE. The V gene lost 0 bases and the J gene lost 0 bases, with 10 bases spanning the gap. The CDR3 loop spans 16 amino acids. Written as DNA, the CDR3 is TGTGCCAGCAGCGTAGGGTGGGGGAACTCTGGAAACACCATATATTTT. Translating gives CASSVGWGNSGNTIYF. Complete variable domain (other parts from reference TRBV9 and TRBJ1-3): DSGVTQTPKHLITATGQRVTLRCSPRSGDLSVYWYQQSLDQGLQFLIQYYNGEERAKGNILERFSAQQFPDLHSELNLSSLELGDSALYFCASSVGWGNSGNTIYFGEGSWLTVV.

The gene calls are TRBV28 and TRBJ1-5; 7 nucleotides agree with TRBD1. The trim removed 4 bases at V and 3 bases at J, leaving 6 bases unmatched. Germline V gene data show CDR1 as MDHEN and CDR2 as SYDVKM. The CDR3 spans 15 residues. CDR3 DNA: TGTGCCAGCAGTTCTACGACAGGGAACAATCAGCCCCAGCATTTT. Translation gives CASSSTTGNNQPQHF. The complete variable domain, with remaining parts taken from reference TRBV28 and TRBJ1-5, reads DVKVTQSSRYLVKRTGEKVFLECVQDMDHENMFWYRQDPGLGLRLIYFSYDVKMKEKGDIPEGYSVSREKKERFSLILESASTNQTSMYLCASSSTTGNNQPQHFGDGTRLSIL.

The chain carries TRBV2 and TRBJ1-3; D not certain. V lost 6 bases and J lost 2, with 11 bases in between. The length of the CDR3 is 14 residues. Germline CDR1 and CDR2: SNHLY and FYNNEI. CDR3 residues: CASSLTQAGNTIYF. The CDR3 nucleotides read TGTGCCAGCAGCTTGACCCAGGCTGGAAACACCATATATTTT.

This clone was recorded a few times. The V gene is TRBV6-6, the J gene TRBJ1-1; D gene unclear. The CDR3 contains 15 residues. Looked up from germline, CDR1 is MNHNY and CDR2 is SVGAGI (reference sequence). Trimming left V 0 bases short and J 0 bases short, with 8 bases between. In DNA form, the CDR3 reads TGTGCCAGCAGTTACTCGAGAGCTATGAACACTGAAGCTTTCTTT. Encoded protein: CASSYSRAMNTEAFF.

Here the CDR3 reads CASPGHRSSGANVLTF. CDR3 DNA sequence: TGTGCCAGCCCGGGACACCGATCATCTGGGGCCAACGTCCTGACTTTC. This chain joins TRBV5-3 and TRBJ2-6, with D perhaps matching TRBD1 (6 bases). TRBV5-3 is an ORF for which the function is uncertain. The CDR3 extends over 16 amino acids. Trimming cost V 8 bases and J 1 base, with 16 bases left between them.

The gene calls are TRBV4-1 and TRBJ1-5; no definite D call. The CDR3 length is 14 residues. V lost 1 base, J lost 0 bases, and 4 bases lay in between. Germline values: CDR1 MGHRA, CDR2 YSYEKL. The CDR3 bases are TGCGCCAGCAGCCAAGCATATAGCAATCAGCCCCAGCATTTT. Protein: CASSQAYSNQPQHF.

The rearrangement uses TRBV15 and TRBJ2-1; TRBD2 matches at 7 bases. The germline V gene encodes CDR1 LNHNV and CDR2 YYDKDF (reference sequence). Trimming at V came to 0 bases and at J to 2 bases, leaving 1 base not matched to a gene. The CDR3 is made up of 15 amino acids. DNA for the CDR3: TGTGCCACCAGCAGAGAACGGGGGGCCTACAATGAGCAGTTCTTC. Translated: CATSRERGAYNEQFF.

The rearrangement uses TRBV19 and TRBJ1-6; no reliable D call. Trimming stripped 1 base from V and 5 bases from J, with 6 bases between. This CDR3 spans 14 amino acids. Germline V gene sequence: CDR1 LNHDA, CDR2 SQIVND (reference sequence). CDR3 sequence: CASSIARNNSPLHF. CDR3 DNA sequence: TGTGCCAGTAGTATAGCTCGGAATAATTCACCCCTCCACTTT.

CDR3 DNA: TGTGCCAGCAGCCCAGGACTCAATCTTGAAGCTTTCTTT. Translating gives CASSPGLNLEAFF. The chain couples TRBV6-2 or TRBV6-3 to TRBJ1-1; no definite D call. CDR3 size: 13 residues. The germline V gene has CDR1 MNHEY and CDR2 SVGEGT. V lost 6 bases and J lost 7, with 15 bases in between.

This clone has only one observation. The chain links TRBV20-1 to TRBJ1-1; D is unclear. The length of the CDR3 is 11 residues. V was cut by 4 bases and J by 5 bases, with 8 bases left in between. Germline CDR1 and CDR2: DFQATT and SNEGSKA (reference sequence). Here the CDR3 DNA reads TGCAGTGCTAAAGGGAGGACTGAAGCTTTCTTT. This translates into CSAKGRTEAFF.

The chain recombines TRBV7-8 with TRBJ2-5, with TRBD2 matching 8 bases. The trim removed 6 bases at V and 5 bases at J, leaving 14 bases unmatched. The germline V gene encodes CDR1 SGHVS and CDR2 FQNEAQ. CDR3 length: 16 residues. The CDR3 here is CASSRAGTRNLETQYF. DNA for the CDR3: TGTGCCAGCAGTCGAGCCGGGACTAGGAATTTGGAGACCCAGTACTTC.

The V call is TRBV28, the J call TRBJ2-7; D not resolved. The CDR3 runs 12 residues. The germline V and J ends were trimmed by 7 bases and 6 bases, with 13 bases remaining between them. Germline lookup yields CDR1 MDHEN and CDR2 SYDVKM. CDR3 amino acids: CASTQGFGEQYF. CDR3 sequence (DNA): TGTGCCAGCACCCAAGGGTTCGGCGAGCAGTACTTC.

The CDR3 here is CASSLGDPYEQYF. CDR3 nucleotides: TGTGCCAGCAGTTTGGGGGACCCCTACGAGCAGTACTTC. The rearrangement joins TRBV27 to TRBJ2-7, with D tentatively TRBD1 or TRBD2 (5 bases each). The CDR3 loop spans 13 amino acids. The germline V gene has CDR1 MNHEY and CDR2 SMNVEV (reference sequence). Trimming took 3 bases from V and 2 from J, leaving 8 bases between them.